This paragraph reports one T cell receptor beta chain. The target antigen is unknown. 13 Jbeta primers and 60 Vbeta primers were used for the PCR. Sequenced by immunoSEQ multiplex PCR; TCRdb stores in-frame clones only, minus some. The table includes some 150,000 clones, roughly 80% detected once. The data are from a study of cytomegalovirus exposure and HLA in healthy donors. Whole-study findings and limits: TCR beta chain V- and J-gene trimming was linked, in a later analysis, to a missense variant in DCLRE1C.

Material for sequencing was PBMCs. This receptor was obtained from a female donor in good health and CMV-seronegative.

The CDR3 DNA sequence: TGTGCCAGCAGTGAAGTGTCGTCGACTTACGAGCAGTACTTC. It is translated as CASSEVSSTYEQYF. The J gene is TRBJ2-7, the V gene TRBV6-1; D not certain. Germline loops: CDR1 MNHNS, CDR2 SASEGT. V was pared by 1 base and J by 4 bases, with 11 bases between. There are 14 residues in the CDR3.